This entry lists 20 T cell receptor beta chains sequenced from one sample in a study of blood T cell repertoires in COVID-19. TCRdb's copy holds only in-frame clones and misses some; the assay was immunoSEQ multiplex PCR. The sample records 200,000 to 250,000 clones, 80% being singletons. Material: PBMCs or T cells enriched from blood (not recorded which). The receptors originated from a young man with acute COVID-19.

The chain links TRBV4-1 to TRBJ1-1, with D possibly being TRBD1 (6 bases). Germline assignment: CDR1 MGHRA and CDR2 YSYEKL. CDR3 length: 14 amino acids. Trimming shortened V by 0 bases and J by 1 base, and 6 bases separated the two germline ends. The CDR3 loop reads CASSQDRGNTEAFF. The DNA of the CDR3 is TGCGCCAGCAGCCAAGACAGGGGGAACACTGAAGCTTTCTTT.

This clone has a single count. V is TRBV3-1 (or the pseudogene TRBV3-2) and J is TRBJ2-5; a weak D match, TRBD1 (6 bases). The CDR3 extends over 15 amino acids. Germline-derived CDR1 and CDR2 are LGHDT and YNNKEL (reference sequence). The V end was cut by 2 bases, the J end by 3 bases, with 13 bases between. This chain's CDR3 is CASSQRTVVKETQYF. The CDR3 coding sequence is TGTGCCAGCAGCCAAAGGACAGTCGTTAAAGAGACCCAGTACTTC.

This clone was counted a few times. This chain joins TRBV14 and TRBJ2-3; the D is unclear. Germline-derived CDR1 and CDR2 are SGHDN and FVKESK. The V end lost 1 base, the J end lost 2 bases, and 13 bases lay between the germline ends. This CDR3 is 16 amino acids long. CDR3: CASSQVFHSNTDTQYF. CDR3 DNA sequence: TGTGCCAGCAGCCAAGTGTTCCATTCCAACACAGATACGCAGTATTTT.

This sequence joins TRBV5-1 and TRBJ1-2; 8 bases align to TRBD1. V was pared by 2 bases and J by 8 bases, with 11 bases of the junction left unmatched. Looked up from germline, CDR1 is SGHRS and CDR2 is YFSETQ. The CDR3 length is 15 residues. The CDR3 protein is CASSFTPETGEGYTF. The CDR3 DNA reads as TGCGCCAGCAGCTTTACTCCTGAGACAGGGGAAGGCTACACCTTC.

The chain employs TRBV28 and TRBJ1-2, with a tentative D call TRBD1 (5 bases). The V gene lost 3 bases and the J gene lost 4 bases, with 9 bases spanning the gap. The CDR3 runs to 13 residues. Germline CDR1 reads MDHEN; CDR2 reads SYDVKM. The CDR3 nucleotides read TGTGCCAGCAGTTTCAGGGCTTCCTATGGCTACACCTTC. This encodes CASSFRASYGYTF.

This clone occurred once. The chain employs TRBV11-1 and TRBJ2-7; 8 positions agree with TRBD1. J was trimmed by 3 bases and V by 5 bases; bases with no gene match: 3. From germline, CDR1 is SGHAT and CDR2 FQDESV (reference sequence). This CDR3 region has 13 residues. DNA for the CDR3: TGTGCCAGCAGCCAGGGGGCTAGCTACGAGCAGTACTTC. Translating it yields CASSQGASYEQYF.

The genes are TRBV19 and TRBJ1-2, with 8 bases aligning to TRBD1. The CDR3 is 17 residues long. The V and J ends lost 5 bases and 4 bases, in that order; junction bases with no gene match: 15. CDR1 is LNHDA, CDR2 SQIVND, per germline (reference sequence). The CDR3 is CASSYLRTDRAGYGYTF. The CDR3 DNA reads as TGTGCCAGTAGTTATCTTAGGACGGACAGGGCGGGCTATGGCTACACCTTC.

The CDR3 loop reads CASSLVPGQGSGYTF. The CDR3 DNA follows: TGCGCCAGCAGCTTGGTTCCAGGACAGGGAAGTGGCTACACCTTC. The V gene is TRBV5-1, the J gene TRBJ1-2, with 8 positions matching TRBD1. CDR1 is SGHRS, CDR2 YFSETQ, per germline. The CDR3 spans 15 residues. After removal of 0 bases from V and 7 bases from J, the junction contained 8 bases not matched to a gene.

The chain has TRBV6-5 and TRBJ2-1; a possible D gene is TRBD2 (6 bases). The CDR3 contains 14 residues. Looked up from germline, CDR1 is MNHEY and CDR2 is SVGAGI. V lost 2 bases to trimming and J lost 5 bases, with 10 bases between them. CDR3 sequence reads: CASSYPGGNNEQFF. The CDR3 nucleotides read TGTGCCAGCAGTTACCCCGGAGGGAACAATGAGCAGTTCTTC.

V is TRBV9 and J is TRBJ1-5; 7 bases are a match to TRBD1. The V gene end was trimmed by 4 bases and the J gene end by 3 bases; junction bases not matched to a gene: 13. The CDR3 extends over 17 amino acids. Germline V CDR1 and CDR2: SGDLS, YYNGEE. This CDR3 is CASSTIPTGKLNQPQHF. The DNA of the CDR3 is TGTGCCAGCAGCACCATACCGACAGGGAAGCTCAATCAGCCCCAGCATTTT.

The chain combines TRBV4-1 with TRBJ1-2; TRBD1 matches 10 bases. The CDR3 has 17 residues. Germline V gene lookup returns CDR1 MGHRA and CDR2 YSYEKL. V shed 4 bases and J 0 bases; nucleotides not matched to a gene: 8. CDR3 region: CASSLTAGTGANYGYTF. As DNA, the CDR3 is TGCGCCAGCAGCCTCACCGCCGGGACAGGGGCTAACTATGGCTACACCTTC.

CDR3 in amino acids: CASSRRGGQETQYF. The DNA for the CDR3 is TGTGCCAGCAGCCGCCGTGGCGGACAAGAGACCCAGTACTTC. The chain couples TRBV11-1 to TRBJ2-5; D not resolved. This CDR3 spans 14 amino acids. Trimming removed 5 bases from V and 2 bases from J, with 12 bases in between. In germline, CDR1 is SGHAT, CDR2 FQDESV (reference sequence).

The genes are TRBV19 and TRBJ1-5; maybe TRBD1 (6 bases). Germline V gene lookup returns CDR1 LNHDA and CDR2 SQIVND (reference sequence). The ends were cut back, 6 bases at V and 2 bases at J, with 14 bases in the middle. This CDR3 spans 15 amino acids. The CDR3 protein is CASSGSGGGNQPQHF. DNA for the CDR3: TGTGCCAGTAGCGGGTCGGGGGGCGGCAATCAGCCCCAGCATTTT.

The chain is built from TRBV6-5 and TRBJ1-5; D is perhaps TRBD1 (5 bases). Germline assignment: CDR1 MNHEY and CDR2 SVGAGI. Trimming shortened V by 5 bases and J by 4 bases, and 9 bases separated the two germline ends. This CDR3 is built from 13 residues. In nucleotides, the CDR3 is TGTGCCAGCAGTAGGGAGGGGAATCAGCCCCAGCATTTT. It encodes CASSREGNQPQHF.

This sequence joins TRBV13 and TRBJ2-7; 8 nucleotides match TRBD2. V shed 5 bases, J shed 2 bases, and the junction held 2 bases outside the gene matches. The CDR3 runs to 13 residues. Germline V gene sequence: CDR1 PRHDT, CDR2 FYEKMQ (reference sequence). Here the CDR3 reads CASSRGGPYEQYF. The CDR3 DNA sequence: TGTGCCAGCAGCCGGGGGGGTCCCTACGAGCAGTACTTC.

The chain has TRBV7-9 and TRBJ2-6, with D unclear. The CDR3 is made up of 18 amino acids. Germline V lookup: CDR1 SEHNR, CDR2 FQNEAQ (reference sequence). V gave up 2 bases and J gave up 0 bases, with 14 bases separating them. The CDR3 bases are TGTGCCAGCAGCTTACGAGGTTCGAGGCCCTCTGGGGCCAACGTCCTGACTTTC. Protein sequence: CASSLRGSRPSGANVLTF.

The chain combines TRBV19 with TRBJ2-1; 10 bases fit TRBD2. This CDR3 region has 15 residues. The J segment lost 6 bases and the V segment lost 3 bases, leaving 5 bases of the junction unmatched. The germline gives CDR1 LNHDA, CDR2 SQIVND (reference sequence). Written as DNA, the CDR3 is TGTGCCAGTAGTATCCTAGCGGGGGAGACCAATGAGCAGTTCTTC. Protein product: CASSILAGETNEQFF.

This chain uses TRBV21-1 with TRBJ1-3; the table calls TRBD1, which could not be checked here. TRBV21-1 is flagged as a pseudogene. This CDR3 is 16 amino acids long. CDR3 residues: CASRDQRDRGQGTIYF. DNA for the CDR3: TGTGCCAGCAGGGACCAGCGAGACAGGGGGCAAGGAACCATATATTTT.

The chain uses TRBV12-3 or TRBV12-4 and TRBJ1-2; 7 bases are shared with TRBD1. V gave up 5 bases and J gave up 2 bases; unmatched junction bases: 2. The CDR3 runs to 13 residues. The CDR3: CASSRDRNYGYTF. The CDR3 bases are TGTGCCAGCAGTAGGGACAGAAACTATGGCTACACCTTC.

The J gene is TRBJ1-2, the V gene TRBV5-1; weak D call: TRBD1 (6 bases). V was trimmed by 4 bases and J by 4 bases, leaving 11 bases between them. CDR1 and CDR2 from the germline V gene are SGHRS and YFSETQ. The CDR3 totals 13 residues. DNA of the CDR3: TGCGCCAGCAGCCCACAGGGAAGCTATGGCTACACCTTC. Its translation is CASSPQGSYGYTF.